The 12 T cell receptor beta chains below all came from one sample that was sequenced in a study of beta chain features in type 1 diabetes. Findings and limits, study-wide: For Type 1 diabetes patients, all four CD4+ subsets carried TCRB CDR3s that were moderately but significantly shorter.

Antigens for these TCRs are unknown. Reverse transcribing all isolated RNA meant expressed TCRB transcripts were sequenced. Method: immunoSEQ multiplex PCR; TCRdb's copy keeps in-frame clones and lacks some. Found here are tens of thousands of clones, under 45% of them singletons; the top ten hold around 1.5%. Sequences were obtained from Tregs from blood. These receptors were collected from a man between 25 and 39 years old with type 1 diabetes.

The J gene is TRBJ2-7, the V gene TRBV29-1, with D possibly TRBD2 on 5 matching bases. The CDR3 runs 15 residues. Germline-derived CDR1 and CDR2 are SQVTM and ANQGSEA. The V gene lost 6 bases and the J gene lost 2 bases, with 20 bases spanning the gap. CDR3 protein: CSVRPGLLDAYEQYF. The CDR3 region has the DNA TGCAGCGTCCGCCCTGGACTGTTAGACGCCTACGAGCAGTACTTC.

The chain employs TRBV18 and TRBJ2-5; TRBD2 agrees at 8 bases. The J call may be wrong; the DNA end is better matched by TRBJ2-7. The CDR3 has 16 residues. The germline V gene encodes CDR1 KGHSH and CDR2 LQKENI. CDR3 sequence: CASSPPNSGNNYEQYF. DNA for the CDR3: TGTGCCAGCTCACCACCCAATAGCGGGAACAACTACGAGCAGTACTTC.

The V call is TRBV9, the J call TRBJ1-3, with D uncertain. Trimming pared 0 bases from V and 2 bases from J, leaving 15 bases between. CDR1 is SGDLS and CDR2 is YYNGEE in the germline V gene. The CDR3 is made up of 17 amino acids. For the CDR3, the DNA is TGTGCCAGCAGCGTAGCTCCGCCGTGGGGAGCTGGAAACACCATATATTTT. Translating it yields CASSVAPPWGAGNTIYF.

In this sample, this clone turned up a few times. This chain's CDR3 is CASSHNRGGTGELFF. The CDR3 DNA is TGTGCCAGCAGCCATAACAGGGGAGGCACCGGGGAGCTGTTTTTT. The chain combines TRBV6-5 with TRBJ2-2; a weak D match, TRBD1 (7 bases). Germline lookup yields CDR1 MNHEY and CDR2 SVGAGI. This CDR3 region has 15 residues. V lost 6 bases, J lost 4 bases, and 15 bases lay in between.

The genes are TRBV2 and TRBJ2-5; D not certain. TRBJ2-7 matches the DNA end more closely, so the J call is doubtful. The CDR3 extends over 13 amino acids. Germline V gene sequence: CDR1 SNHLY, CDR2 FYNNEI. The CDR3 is CASKYEAAYEQYF. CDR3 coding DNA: TGTGCCAGCAAGTATGAAGCTGCCTACGAGCAGTACTTC.

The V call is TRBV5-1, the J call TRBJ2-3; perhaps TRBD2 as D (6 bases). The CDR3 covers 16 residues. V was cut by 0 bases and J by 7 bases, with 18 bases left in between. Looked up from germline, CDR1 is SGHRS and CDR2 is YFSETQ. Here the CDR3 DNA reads TGCGCCAGCAGCTTGGCGGCTAGCGTCCAGGTACATACGCAGTATTTT. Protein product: CASSLAASVQVHTQYF. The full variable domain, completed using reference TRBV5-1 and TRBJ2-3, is KAGVTQTPRYLIKTRGQQVTLSCSPISGHRSVSWYQQTPGQGLQFLFEYFSETQRNKGNFPGRFSGRQFSNSRSEMNVSTLELGDSALYLCASSLAASVQVHTQYFGPGTRLTVL.

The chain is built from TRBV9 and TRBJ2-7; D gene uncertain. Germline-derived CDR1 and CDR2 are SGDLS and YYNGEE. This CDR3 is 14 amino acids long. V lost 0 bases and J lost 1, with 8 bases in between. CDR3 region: CASSVASPSYEQYF. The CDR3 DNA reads TGTGCCAGCAGCGTAGCAAGCCCTTCCTACGAGCAGTACTTC.

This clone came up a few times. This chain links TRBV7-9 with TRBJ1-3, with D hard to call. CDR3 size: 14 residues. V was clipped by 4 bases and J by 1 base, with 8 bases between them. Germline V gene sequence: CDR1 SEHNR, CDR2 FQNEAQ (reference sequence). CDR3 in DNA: TGTGCCAGCAGCTCCTCAGGATCTGGAAACACCATATATTTT. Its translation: CASSSSGSGNTIYF.

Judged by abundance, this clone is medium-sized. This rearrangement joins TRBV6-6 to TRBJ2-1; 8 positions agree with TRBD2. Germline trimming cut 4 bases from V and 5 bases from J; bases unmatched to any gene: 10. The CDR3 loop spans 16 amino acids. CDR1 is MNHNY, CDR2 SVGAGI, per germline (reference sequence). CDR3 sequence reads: CASSSTGGGGNNEQFF. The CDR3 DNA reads TGTGCCAGCAGTTCCACCGGGGGGGGAGGAAACAATGAGCAGTTCTTC.

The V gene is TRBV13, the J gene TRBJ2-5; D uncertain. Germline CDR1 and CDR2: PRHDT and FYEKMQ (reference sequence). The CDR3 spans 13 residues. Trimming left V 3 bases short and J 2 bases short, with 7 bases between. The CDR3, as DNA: TGTGCCAGCAGCTTTGCGTTTCAAGAGACCCAGTACTTC. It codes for CASSFAFQETQYF.

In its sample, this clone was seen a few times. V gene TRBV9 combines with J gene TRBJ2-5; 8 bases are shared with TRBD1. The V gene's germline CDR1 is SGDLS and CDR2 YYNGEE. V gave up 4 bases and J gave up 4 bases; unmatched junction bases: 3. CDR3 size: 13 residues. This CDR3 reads CASSKDRAETQYF. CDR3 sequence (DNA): TGTGCCAGCAGCAAGGACAGGGCAGAGACCCAGTACTTC.

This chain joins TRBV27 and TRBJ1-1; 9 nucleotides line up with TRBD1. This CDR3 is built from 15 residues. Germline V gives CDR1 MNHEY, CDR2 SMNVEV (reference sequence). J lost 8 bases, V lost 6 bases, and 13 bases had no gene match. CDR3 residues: CASSPGTGSDREAFF. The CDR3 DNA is TGTGCCAGCAGCCCTGGGACAGGGTCTGATCGGGAAGCTTTCTTT.